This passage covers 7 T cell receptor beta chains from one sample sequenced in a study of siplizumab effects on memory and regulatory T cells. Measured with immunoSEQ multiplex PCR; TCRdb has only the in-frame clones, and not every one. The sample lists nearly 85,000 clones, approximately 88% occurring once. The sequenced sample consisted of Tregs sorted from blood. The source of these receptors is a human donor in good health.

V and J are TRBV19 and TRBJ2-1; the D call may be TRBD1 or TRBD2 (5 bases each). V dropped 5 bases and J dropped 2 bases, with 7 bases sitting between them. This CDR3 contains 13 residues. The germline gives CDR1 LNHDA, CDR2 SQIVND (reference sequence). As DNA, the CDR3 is TGTGCCAGTAGTTCGGGGCCCTACAATGAGCAGTTCTTC. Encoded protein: CASSSGPYNEQFF. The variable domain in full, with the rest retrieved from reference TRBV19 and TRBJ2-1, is DGGITQSPKYLFRKEGQNVTLSCEQNLNHDAMYWYRQDPGQGLRLIYYSQIVNDFQKGDIAEGYSVSREKKESFPLTVTSAQKNPTAFYLCASSSGPYNEQFFGPGTRLTVL.

The chain's CDR3 is CSVEGTGSGETQYF. CDR3 sequence (DNA): TGCAGCGTTGAAGGCACAGGGTCCGGAGAGACCCAGTACTTC. The gene calls are TRBV29-1 and TRBJ2-5, with TRBD1 as a possible D gene (6 bases). V lost 1 base to trimming and J lost 4 bases, with 13 bases between them. Germline CDR1 reads SQVTM; CDR2 reads ANQGSEA. The CDR3 has 14 residues.

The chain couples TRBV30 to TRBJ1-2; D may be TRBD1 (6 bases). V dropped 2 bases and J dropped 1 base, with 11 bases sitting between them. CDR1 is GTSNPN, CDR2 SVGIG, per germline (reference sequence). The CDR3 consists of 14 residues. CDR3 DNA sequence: TGTGCCTGGAGTTTACAGGGCGGTAACTATGGCTACACCTTC. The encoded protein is CAWSLQGGNYGYTF.

CDR3 nucleotides: TGTGCCAGCAGCCACTCGGGTAGGAACTGGGGGTCTGAAGCTTTCTTT. Its protein is CASSHSGRNWGSEAFF. The V and J genes are TRBV11-2 and TRBJ1-1; maybe TRBD1 (5 bases). Germline V gives CDR1 SGHAT, CDR2 FQNNGV. Between the trimmed V and J ends, which lost 5 bases and 6 bases, there was a span of 22 bases. This CDR3 has 16 amino acids.

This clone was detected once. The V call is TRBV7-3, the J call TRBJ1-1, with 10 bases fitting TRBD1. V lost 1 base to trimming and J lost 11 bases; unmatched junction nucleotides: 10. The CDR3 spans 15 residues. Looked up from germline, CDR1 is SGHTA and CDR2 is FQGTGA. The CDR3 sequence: CASSLRRRGQGRAFF. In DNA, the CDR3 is TGTGCCAGCAGCTTAAGACGGAGGGGACAGGGGAGGGCTTTCTTT.

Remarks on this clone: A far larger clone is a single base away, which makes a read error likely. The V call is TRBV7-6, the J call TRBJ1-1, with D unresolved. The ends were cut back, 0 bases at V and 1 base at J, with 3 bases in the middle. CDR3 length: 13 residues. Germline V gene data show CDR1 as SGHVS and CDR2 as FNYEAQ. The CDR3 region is CASSLAGNTEAFF. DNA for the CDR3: TGTGCCAGCAGCTTAGCGGGGAACACTGAAGCTTTCTTT.

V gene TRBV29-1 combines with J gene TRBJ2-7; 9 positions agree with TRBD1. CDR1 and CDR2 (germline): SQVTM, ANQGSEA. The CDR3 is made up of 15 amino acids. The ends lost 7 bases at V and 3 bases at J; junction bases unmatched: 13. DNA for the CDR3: TGCAGCGCGTTAAAAACAGGGGGCATCTTCTACGAGCAGTACTTC. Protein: CSALKTGGIFYEQYF.